This T cell receptor (beta chain) was found in a study of T cell responses to AZD1222 COVID-19 vaccine. The CDR3 loop spans 13 amino acids. The V gene lost 4 bases and the J gene lost 2 bases, with 5 bases spanning the gap. The germline CDR1 and CDR2 sequences are MNHNY and SVGAGI (reference sequence). Sequencing was performed with immunoSEQ multiplex PCR; in TCRdb, only in-frame clones are kept and a portion is missing. This sample yields 45,000 to 55,000 clones, of which approximately 79% are seen a single time; 20% to 25% belongs to the top ten. A remark on this clone: Its antigen is unknown.

Study-wide results and caveats: Spike was spanned by vaccine-associated CD4 TCRs, with dominance at 160-218 and 743-854. Repertoire sampling occurred only after the peak T cell response. Spike-specific TCR breadth and depth grew following two AZD1222 doses. In the spike-specific TCR repertoire, nearly half reportedly target unmutated variant regions.

The TCR was taken from an adult in good health. The sample consisted of peripheral blood, taken on day 0 of MenACWY control vaccination. This rearrangement joins TRBV6-6 to TRBJ2-2; no firm D call. CDR3 protein: CASSSDNTGELFF. CDR3 nucleotides: TGTGCCAGCAGTTCGGACAACACCGGGGAGCTGTTTTTT.